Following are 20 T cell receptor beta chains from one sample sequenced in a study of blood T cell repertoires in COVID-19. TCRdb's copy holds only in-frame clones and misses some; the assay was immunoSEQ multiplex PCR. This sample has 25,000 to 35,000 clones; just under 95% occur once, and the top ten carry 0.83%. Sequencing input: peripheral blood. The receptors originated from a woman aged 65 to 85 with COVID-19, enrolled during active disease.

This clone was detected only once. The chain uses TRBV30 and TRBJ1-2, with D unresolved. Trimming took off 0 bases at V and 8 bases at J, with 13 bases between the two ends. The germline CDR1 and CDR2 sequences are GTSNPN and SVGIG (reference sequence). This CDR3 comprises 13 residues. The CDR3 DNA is TGTGCCTGGAGTGTAGCTGCGGGATTGGGCTACACCTTC. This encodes CAWSVAAGLGYTF.

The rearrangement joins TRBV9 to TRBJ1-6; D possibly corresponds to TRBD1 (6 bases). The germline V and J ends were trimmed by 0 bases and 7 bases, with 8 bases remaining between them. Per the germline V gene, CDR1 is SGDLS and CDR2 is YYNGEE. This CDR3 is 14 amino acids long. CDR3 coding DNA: TGTGCCAGCAGCGTAGGACAGGAGAATTCACCCCTCCACTTT. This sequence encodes CASSVGQENSPLHF.

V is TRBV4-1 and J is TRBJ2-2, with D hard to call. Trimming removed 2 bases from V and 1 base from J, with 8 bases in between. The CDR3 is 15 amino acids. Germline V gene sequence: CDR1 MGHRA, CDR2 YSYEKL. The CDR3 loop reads CASSQRTVNTGELFF. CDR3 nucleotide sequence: TGCGCCAGCAGCCAACGAACGGTGAACACCGGGGAGCTGTTTTTT.

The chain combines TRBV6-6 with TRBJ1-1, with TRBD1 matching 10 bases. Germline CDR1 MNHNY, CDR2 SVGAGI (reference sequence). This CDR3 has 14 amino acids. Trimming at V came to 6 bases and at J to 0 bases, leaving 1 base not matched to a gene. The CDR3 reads CASRGQGMNTEAFF. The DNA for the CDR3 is TGTGCCAGCAGGGGACAGGGGATGAACACTGAAGCTTTCTTT.

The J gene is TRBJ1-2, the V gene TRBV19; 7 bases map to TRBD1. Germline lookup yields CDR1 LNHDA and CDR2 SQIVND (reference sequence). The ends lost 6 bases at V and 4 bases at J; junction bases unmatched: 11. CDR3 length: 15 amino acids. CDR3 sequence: CASRELQGPGYGYTF. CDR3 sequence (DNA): TGTGCCAGTAGGGAACTACAGGGGCCGGGCTATGGCTACACCTTC. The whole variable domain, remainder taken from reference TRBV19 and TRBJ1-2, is DGGITQSPKYLFRKEGQNVTLSCEQNLNHDAMYWYRQDPGQGLRLIYYSQIVNDFQKGDIAEGYSVSREKKESFPLTVTSAQKNPTAFYLCASRELQGPGYGYTFGSGTRLTVV.

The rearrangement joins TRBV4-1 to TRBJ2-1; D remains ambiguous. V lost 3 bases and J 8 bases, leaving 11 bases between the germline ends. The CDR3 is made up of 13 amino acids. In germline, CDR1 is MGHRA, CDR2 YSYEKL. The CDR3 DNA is TGCGCCAGCAGCCAGGCTGACCGGGATGAGCAGTTCTTC. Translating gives CASSQADRDEQFF.

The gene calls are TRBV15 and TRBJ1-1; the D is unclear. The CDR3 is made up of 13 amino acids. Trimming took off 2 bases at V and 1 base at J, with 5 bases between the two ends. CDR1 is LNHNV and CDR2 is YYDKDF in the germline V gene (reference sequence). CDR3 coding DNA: TGTGCCACCAGCAGACTAGGGAACACTGAAGCTTTCTTT. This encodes CATSRLGNTEAFF.

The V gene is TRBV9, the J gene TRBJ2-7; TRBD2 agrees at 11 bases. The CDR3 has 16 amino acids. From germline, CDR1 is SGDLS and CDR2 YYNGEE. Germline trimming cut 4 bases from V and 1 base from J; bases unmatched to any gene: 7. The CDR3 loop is CASSQTTSGISYEQYF. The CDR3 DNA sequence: TGTGCCAGCAGCCAAACGACTAGCGGGATATCCTACGAGCAGTACTTC.

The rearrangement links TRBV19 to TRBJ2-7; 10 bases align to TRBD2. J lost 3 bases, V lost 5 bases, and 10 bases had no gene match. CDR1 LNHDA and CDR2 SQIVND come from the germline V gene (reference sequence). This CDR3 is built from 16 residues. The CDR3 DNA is TGTGCCAGTAGTCCCCGGGGGATAGCGGGAGGCTACGAGCAGTACTTC. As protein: CASSPRGIAGGYEQYF.

This chain's CDR3 is CASSPQTPRDREVHNQPQHF. CDR3 in DNA: TGTGCCAGCAGCCCACAAACTCCCCGGGACAGGGAAGTCCACAATCAGCCCCAGCATTTT. The J gene is TRBJ1-5, the V gene TRBV28; the match to TRBD1 covers 9 bases. V trimming: 6 bases; J trimming: 3 bases; junction bases outside the gene matches: 21. CDR3 length: 20 amino acids. Germline CDR1 MDHEN, CDR2 SYDVKM.

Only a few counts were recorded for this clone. The CDR3 DNA sequence: TGTGCCAGCAGTTTGACCGGGGGGACACAGTCTCTCCTGACTTTC. Its translation is CASSLTGGTQSLLTF. The chain couples TRBV7-2 to TRBJ2-6, with D possibly being TRBD2 (7 bases). The germline CDR1 and CDR2 sequences are SGHTA and FQGNSA. V dropped 6 bases and J dropped 14 bases, with 23 bases sitting between them. This CDR3 has 15 amino acids.

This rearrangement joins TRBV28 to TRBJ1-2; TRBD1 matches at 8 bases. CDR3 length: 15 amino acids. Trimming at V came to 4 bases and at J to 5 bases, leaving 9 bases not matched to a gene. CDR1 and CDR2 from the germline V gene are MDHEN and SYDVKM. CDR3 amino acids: CASSSGTGFWYGYTF. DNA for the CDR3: TGTGCCAGCAGTTCAGGGACAGGATTTTGGTATGGCTACACCTTC.

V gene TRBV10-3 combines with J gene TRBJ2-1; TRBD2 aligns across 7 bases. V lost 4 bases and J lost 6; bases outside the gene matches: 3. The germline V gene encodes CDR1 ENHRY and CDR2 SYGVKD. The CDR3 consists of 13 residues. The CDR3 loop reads CAISGGEGNEQFF. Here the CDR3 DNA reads TGTGCCATCAGTGGGGGGGAGGGCAATGAGCAGTTCTTC.

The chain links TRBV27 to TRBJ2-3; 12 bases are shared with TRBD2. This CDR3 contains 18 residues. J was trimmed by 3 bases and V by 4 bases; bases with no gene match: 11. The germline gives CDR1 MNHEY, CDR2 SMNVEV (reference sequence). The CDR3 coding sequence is TGTGCCAGCAGTTCCCCCGGGACTAGCGGGCTAATGACAGATACGCAGTATTTT. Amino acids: CASSSPGTSGLMTDTQYF.

Here the CDR3 reads CASSLLRLAPSLGELFF. Here the CDR3 DNA reads TGTGCCAGTTCCCTCCTTCGCTTAGCCCCGAGTTTAGGGGAGCTGTTTTTT. The V call is TRBV19, the J call TRBJ2-2, with D uncertain. In germline, CDR1 is LNHDA, CDR2 SQIVND (reference sequence). The V end lost 8 bases, the J end lost 8 bases, and 27 bases lay between the germline ends. The CDR3 extends over 17 amino acids.

This CDR3 reads CASRDTINSPLHF. The CDR3 DNA sequence: TGTGCCAGCCGGGACACCATTAATTCACCCCTCCACTTT. The chain links TRBV6-6 to TRBJ1-6, with D perhaps TRBD1 (6 bases). Germline V gene lookup returns CDR1 MNHNY and CDR2 SVGAGI (reference sequence). Trimming took off 8 bases at V and 6 bases at J, with 11 bases between the two ends. The CDR3 runs 13 residues.

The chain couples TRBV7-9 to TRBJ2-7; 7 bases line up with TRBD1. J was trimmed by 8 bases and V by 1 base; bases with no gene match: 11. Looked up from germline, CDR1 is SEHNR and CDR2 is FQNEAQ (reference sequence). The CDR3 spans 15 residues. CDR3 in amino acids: CASSLVGTAYTKQYF. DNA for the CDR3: TGTGCCAGCAGCTTAGTAGGGACAGCTTATACCAAGCAGTACTTC.

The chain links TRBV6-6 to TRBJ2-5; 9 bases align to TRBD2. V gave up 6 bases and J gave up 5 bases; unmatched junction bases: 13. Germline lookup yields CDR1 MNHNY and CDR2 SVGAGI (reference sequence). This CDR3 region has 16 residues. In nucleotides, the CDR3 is TGTGCCAGCAGCCGTGGGGTAGCGGGAGCGTCGGAGACCCAGTACTTC. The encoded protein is CASSRGVAGASETQYF.

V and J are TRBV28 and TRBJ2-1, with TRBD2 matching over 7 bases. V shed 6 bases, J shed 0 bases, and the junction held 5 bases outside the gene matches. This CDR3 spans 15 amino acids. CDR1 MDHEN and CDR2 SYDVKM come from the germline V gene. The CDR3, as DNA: TGTGCCAGCAGGAGGGGCGGGAGCTCCTACAATGAGCAGTTCTTC. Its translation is CASRRGGSSYNEQFF.

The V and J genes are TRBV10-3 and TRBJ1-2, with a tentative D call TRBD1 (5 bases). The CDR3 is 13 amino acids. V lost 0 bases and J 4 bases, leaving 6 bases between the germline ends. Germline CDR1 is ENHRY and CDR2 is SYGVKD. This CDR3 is CAISESTAYGYTF. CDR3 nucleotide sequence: TGTGCCATCAGTGAGTCGACAGCCTATGGCTACACCTTC.